This T cell receptor (beta chain) was identified in a study of T cells in Graves' hyperthyroidism and ophthalmopathy. Study observations and caveats: Also found in blood were most expanded thyroid clonotypes above 0.001.

Trimming took off 10 bases at V and 3 bases at J, with 21 bases between the two ends. CDR1 MDHEN and CDR2 SYDVKM come from the germline V gene. The CDR3 is 15 amino acids. The table lists this clonotype with many counts. Its antigen is not identified. Absent ophthalmopathy progression within 18 months defined stable Graves' hyperthyroidism. Diagnoses rested on clinical symptoms, serum thyroxine and TRAb, thyroid ultrasound and orbital computed tomography. The source material, RNA transcripts, was used to amplify TCR beta CDR3 regions. HTBI primers drove first-round RT-PCR of the TCR CDR3. One entry per CDR3 protein results from TCRdb running MiXCR on the multiplex PCR reads. This sample has 300,000 to 350,000 distinct CDR3 sequences, with 21% found just once.

The chain has TRBV28 and TRBJ1-2, with D possibly being TRBD1 (5 bases). Material for sequencing was blood. This TCR came from a woman in her fifties or sixties with Graves' hyperthyroidism. The CDR3 DNA follows: TGTGCCACCCCGAGGAGGAGGGGAGTAGACTATGGCTACACCTTC. Translation gives CATPRRRGVDYGYTF.